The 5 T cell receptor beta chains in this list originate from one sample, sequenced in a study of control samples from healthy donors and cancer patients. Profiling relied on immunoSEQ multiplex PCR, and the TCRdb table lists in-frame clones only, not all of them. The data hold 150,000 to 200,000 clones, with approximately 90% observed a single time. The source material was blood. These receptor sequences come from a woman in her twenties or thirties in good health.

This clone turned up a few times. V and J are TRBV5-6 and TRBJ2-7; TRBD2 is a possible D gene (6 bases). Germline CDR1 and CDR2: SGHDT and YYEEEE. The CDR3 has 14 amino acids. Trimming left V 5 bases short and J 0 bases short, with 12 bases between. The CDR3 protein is CASRGRETSYEQYF. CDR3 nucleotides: TGTGCCAGCAGGGGACGGGAGACCTCCTACGAGCAGTACTTC.

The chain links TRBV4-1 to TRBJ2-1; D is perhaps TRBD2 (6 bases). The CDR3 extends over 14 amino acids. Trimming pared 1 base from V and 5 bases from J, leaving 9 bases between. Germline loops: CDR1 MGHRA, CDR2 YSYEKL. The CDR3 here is CASSQVGGDNEQFF. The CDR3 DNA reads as TGCGCCAGCAGCCAAGTGGGGGGTGACAATGAGCAGTTCTTC.

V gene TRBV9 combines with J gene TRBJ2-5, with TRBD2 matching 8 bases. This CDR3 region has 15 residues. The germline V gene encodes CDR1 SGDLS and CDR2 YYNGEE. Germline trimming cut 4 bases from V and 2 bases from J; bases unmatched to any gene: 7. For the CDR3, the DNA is TGTGCCAGCAGCCAGAGCGGGGGCGCTCAAGAGACCCAGTACTTC. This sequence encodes CASSQSGGAQETQYF.

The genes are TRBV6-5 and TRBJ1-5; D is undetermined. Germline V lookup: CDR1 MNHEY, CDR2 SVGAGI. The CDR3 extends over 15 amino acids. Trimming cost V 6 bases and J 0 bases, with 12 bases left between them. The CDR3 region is CASSPGFNSNQPQHF. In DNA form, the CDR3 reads TGTGCCAGCAGCCCCGGGTTTAATAGCAATCAGCCCCAGCATTTT.

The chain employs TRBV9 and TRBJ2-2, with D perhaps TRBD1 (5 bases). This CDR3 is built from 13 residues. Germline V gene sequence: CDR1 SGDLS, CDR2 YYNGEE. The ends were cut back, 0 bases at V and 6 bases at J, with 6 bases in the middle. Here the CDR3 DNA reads TGTGCCAGCAGCGTAGTAGGGGCCGGGGAGCTGTTTTTT. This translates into CASSVVGAGELFF.